Reported below is one T cell receptor beta chain. This CDR3 comprises 12 residues. Per germline, CDR1 SQVTM and CDR2 ANQGSEA. J was trimmed by 5 bases and V by 7 bases; bases with no gene match: 6. In the authors' workflow: It was from reference gene primer amplification that nucleated cell counts were estimated. Clones were read by immunoSEQ multiplex PCR, and TCRdb kept only the in-frame ones, dropping some. V, J and clone size are those of that table, while D and trimming were read from the DNA. Found here are fewer than 35,000 clones, 88% of them singletons; the top ten hold around 6.6%. The sample originates from a study of blood T cell repertoires in COVID-19. Across the whole study: There were acute and convalescent COVID-19 samples, and they came from the United States, Italy and Spain. Sources were T cells, B-cell-depleted T cells, or PBMCs; the material itself was cDNA or gDNA.

The sequenced sample was peripheral blood. V gene TRBV29-1 combines with J gene TRBJ2-7; 9 positions agree with TRBD1. This clonotype originated in a human donor in a cohort sampled during active COVID-19. CDR3 coding DNA: TGCAGCGCCGGGACAGGGTTGGACGAGCAGTACTTC. Residues: CSAGTGLDEQYF.